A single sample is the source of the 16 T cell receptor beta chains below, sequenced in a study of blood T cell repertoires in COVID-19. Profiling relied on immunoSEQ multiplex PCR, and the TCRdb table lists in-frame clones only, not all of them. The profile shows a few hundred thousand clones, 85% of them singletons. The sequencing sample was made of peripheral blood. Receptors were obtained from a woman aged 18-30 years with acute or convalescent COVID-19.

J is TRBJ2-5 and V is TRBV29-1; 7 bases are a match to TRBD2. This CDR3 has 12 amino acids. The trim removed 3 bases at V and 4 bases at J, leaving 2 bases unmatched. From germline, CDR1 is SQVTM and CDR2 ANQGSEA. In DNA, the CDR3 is TGCAGCGTTGAGGGGGGGATAGAGACCCAGTACTTC. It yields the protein CSVEGGIETQYF.

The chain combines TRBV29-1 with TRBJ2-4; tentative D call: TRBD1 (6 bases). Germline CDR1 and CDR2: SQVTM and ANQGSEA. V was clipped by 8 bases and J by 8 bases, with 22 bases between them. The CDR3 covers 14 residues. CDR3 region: CSFLTGTKGDIQYF. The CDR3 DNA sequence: TGCAGCTTTCTCACCGGGACAAAAGGAGACATTCAGTACTTC.

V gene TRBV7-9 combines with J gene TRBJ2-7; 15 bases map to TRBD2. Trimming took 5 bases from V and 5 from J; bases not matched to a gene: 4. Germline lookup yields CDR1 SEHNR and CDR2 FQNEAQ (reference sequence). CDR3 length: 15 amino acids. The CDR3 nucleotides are TGTGCCAGCAGCCGATGGACTAGCGGGGGGGACGAGCAGTACTTC. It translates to CASSRWTSGGDEQYF.

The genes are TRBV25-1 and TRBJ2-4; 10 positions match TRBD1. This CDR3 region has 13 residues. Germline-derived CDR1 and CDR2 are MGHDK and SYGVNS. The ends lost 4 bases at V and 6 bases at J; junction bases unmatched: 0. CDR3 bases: TGTGCCAGCAGTGGGACAGGGGGAAACATTCAGTACTTC. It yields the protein CASSGTGGNIQYF. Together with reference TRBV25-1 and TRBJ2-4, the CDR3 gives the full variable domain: EADIYQTPRYLVIGTGKKITLECSQTMGHDKMYWYQQDPGMELHLIHYSYGVNSTEKGDLSSESTVSRIRTEHFPLTLESARPSHTSQYLCASSGTGGNIQYFGAGTRLSVL.

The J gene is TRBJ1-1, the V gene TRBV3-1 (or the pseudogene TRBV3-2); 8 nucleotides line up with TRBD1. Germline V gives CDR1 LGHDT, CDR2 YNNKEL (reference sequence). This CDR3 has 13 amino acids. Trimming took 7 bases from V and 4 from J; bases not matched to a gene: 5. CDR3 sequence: CASINRGATEAFF. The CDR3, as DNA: TGTGCCAGCATAAACAGGGGGGCCACTGAAGCTTTCTTT.

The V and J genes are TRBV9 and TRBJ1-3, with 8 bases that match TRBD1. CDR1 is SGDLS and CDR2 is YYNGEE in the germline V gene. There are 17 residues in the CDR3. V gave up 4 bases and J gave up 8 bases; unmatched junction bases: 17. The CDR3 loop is CASSPRQGISSSDTIYF. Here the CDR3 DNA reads TGTGCCAGCAGCCCCCGACAGGGGATTTCGTCTAGTGACACCATATATTTT.

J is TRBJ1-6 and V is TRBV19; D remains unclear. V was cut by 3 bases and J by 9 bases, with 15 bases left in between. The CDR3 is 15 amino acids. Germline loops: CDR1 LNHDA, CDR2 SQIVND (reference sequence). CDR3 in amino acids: CASSIADRAGSPLHF. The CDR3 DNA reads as TGTGCCAGTAGTATTGCAGATCGAGCGGGTTCACCCCTCCACTTT.

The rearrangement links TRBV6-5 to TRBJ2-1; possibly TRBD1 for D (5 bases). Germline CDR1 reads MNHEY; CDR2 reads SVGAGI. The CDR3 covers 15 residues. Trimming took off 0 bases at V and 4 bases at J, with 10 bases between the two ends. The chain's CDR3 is CASSYSDTSYNEQFF. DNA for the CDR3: TGTGCCAGCAGTTACTCGGACACCAGTTACAATGAGCAGTTCTTC.

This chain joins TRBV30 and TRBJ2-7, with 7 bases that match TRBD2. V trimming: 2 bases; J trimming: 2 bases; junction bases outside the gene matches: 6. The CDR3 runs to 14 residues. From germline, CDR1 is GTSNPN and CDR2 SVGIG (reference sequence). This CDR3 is CAWSTGGGPYEQYF. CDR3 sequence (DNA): TGTGCCTGGAGTACTGGCGGGGGACCCTACGAGCAGTACTTC.

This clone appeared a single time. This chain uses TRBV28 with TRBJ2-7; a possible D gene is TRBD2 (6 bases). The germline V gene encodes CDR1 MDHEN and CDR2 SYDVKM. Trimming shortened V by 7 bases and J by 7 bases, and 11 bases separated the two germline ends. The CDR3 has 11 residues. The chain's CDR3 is CASNYRGEQYF. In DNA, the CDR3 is TGTGCCAGCAATTACCGGGGGGAGCAGTACTTC. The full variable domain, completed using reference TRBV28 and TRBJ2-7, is DVKVTQSSRYLVKRTGEKVFLECVQDMDHENMFWYRQDPGLGLRLIYFSYDVKMKEKGDIPEGYSVSREKKERFSLILESASTNQTSMYLCASNYRGEQYFGPGTRLTVT.

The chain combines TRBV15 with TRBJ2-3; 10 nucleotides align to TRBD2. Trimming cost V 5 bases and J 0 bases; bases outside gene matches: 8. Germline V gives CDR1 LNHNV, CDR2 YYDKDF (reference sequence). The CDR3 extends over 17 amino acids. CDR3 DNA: TGTGCCACCAGCTCGACTAGCGGGTTCTCGAGCACAGATACGCAGTATTTT. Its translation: CATSSTSGFSSTDTQYF. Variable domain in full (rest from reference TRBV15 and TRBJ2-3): DAMVIQNPRYQVTQFGKPVTLSCSQTLNHNVMYWYQQKSSQAPKLLFHYYDKDFNNEADTPDNFQSRRPNTSFCFLDIRSPGLGDTAMYLCATSSTSGFSSTDTQYFGPGTRLTVL.

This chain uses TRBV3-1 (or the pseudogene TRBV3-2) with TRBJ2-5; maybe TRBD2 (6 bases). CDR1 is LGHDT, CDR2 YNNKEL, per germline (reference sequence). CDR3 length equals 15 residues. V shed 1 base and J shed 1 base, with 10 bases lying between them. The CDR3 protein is CASSQGERVQETQYF. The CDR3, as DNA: TGTGCCAGCAGCCAAGGGGAGCGGGTCCAAGAGACCCAGTACTTC.

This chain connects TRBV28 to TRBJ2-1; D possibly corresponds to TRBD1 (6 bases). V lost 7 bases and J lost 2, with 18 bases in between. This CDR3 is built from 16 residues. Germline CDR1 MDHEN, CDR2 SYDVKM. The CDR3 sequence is CASTTWGRVAYNEQFF. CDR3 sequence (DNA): TGTGCCAGCACGACCTGGGGGCGGGTAGCCTACAATGAGCAGTTCTTC.

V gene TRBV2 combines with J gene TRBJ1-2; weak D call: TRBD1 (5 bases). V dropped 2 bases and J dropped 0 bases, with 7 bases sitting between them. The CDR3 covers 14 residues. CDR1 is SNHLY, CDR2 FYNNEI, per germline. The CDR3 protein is CASSEQGTNYGYTF. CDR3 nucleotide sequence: TGTGCCAGCAGTGAACAGGGAACTAACTATGGCTACACCTTC.

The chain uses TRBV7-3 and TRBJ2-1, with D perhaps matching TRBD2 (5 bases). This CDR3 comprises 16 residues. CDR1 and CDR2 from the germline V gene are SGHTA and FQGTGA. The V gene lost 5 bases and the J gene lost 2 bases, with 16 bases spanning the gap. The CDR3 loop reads CASSMGAGGTYNEQFF. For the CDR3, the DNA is TGTGCCAGCAGCATGGGCGCGGGCGGTACCTACAATGAGCAGTTCTTC.

CDR3 bases: TGTGCCAGTAAGTTCCCGAAGCAAGAAAAACTGTTTTTT. It yields the protein CASKFPKQEKLFF. The V gene is TRBV19, the J gene TRBJ1-4; D is unresolved. The V end lost 7 bases, the J end lost 8 bases, and 14 bases lay between the germline ends. The CDR3 covers 13 residues. Germline V gene sequence: CDR1 LNHDA, CDR2 SQIVND (reference sequence).